This T cell receptor (beta chain) was recovered during a study of cytomegalovirus exposure and HLA in healthy donors. A note on this clone: The antigen is undetermined.

The CDR3 has 14 residues. V lost 4 bases and J lost 0, with 10 bases in between. Germline V gene data show CDR1 as SGHTA and CDR2 as FQGNSA. Only in-frame clones appear in the TCRdb table, and some are missing; sequencing was by immunoSEQ multiplex PCR. Here the sample spans tens of thousands of clones, roughly 95% being singletons. The study, taken as a whole, reports: The study found most TCR sequences rare, yet found some public TCRs in many donors. Cytomegalovirus association was listed for around 180 TCR beta chains.

The donors were members of the validation cohort, which comprised more than 90 subjects and was separate from the first cohort of more than 500 subjects. Sequenced input: PBMCs. This clonotype originated in a man between 18 and 35 years old in good health and CMV-seronegative. The chain links TRBV7-2 to TRBJ2-7, with D hard to call. CDR3 loop: CASSSQTDSYEQYF. CDR3 DNA sequence: TGTGCCAGCAGCTCACAGACGGACTCCTACGAGCAGTACTTC.